This is a list of T cell receptor beta chains from one sample in a study of control samples from healthy donors and cancer patients. Using immunoSEQ multiplex PCR, the repertoire was profiled, and TCRdb retains in-frame clones only, with some absent. The data hold under 100,000 clones, with around 90% observed a single time. Sequenced input: PBMCs. These receptors all come from a woman aged 45-59 years with colorectal cancer. The CDR3 runs from the conserved cysteine through the conserved F or W. D genes are given only for firm matches. Expanded clones are given a class, and other clones once, few, many or no size at all.

clone size,J gene,D gene,V gene,CDR3 protein,CDR3 DNA
NA,TRBJ2-1,NA,TRBV10-3,CAIRMTGNNNEQFF,TGTGCCATCAGGATGACGGGCAATAACAATGAGCAGTTCTTC
NA,TRBJ1-2,NA,TRBV19,CASSIYFEYGYTF,TGTGCCAGTAGTATCTATTTTGAGTATGGCTACACCTTC
NA,TRBJ2-2,NA,TRBV6-6,CASSYLGTTNTGELFF,TGTGCCAGCAGTTACTTAGGGACAACGAACACCGGGGAGCTGTTTTTT
NA,TRBJ2-3,TRBD2,TRBV5-4,CASSPGLAGDPKNF,TGTGCCAGCAGCCCGGGACTAGCGGGGGACCCGAAGAATTTT
NA,TRBJ2-5,TRBD2,TRBV5-1,CASSSGREGETQYF,TGCGCCAGCAGCTCGGGACGGGAGGGGGAGACCCAGTACTTC
NA,TRBJ1-2,NA,TRBV3-1/TRBV3-2,CASSQDGLSYTF,TGTGCCAGCAGCCAAGACGGCCTGAGCTACACCTTC
NA,TRBJ2-5,TRBD2,TRBV2,CASKSGGARVQTQYF,TGTGCCAGCAAAAGCGGGGGGGCTCGTGTGCAGACCCAGTACTTC
NA,TRBJ2-1,TRBD2,TRBV2,CASRERGGFYNEQFF,TGTGCCAGCAGAGAGCGGGGGGGGTTCTACAATGAGCAGTTCTTC
few,TRBJ1-4,NA,TRBV2,CASTPPGVNNEKLFF,TGTGCCAGCACCCCGCCAGGGGTGAATAACGAAAAACTGTTTTTT
NA,TRBJ2-1,TRBD1,TRBV10-3,CAITGTVYNEQFF,TGTGCCATCACCGGGACAGTTTACAATGAGCAGTTCTTC
NA,TRBJ1-6,NA,TRBV19,CASSPGSSGSPLHF,TGTGCCAGTAGTCCTGGCAGTTCAGGTTCACCCCTCCACTTT
NA,TRBJ1-5,NA,TRBV4-2,CASSQGVADNQPQHF,TGTGCCAGCAGCCAAGGAGTCGCGGACAATCAGCCCCAGCATTTT
NA,TRBJ1-4,NA,TRBV7-9,CASSLYAQTNEKLFF,TGTGCCAGCAGCTTATACGCCCAGACTAATGAAAAACTGTTTTTT
NA,TRBJ2-5,TRBD2,TRBV9,CASSVGPAGIQETQYF,TGTGCCAGCAGCGTAGGACCAGCGGGGATCCAAGAGACCCAGTACTTC
NA,TRBJ2-3,NA,TRBV7-2,CASSPRRELDTQYF,TGTGCCAGCAGCCCTCGGAGGGAGTTAGATACGCAGTATTTT